The 24 T cell receptor beta chains below all came from one sample that was sequenced in a study of shared clonotypes between healthy human individuals. Repertoires were generated with immunoSEQ multiplex PCR, while TCRdb's copy carries only in-frame clones and drops some. The sample shows roughly 1 million clones, 70% to 80% of them seen only once. The sample comprised memory CD4+ T cells from PBMCs. Stated subset: CD45RA-negative fraction. All receptors derive from a man aged 18 to 30 in good health. Some clones in this sample may be carry-over from other donors' samples.

The DNA of the CDR3 is TGCGCCAGCAGGAGCGGGAGTTCGGACAATGAGCAGTTCTTC. Translated, it gives CASRSGSSDNEQFF. The chain recombines TRBV5-1 with TRBJ2-1, with 8 bases that match TRBD2. Germline trimming cut 5 bases from V and 5 bases from J; bases unmatched to any gene: 6. Germline-derived CDR1 and CDR2 are SGHRS and YFSETQ. The CDR3 sequence is 14 residues long.

The chain carries TRBV5-4 and TRBJ2-5; the D gene is possibly TRBD2 (6 bases). Germline V CDR1 and CDR2: SGHNT, YYREEE (reference sequence). The V and J ends lost 6 bases and 5 bases respectively, with 14 bases between them. CDR3 length: 13 residues. The CDR3, as DNA: TGTGCCAGCACCGCGGGAACAAGGGAGACCCAGTACTTC. Translating it yields CASTAGTRETQYF.

This clone was counted between two and nine times. This CDR3 reads CASSSFRVAGVNEQFF. The CDR3 DNA sequence: TGTGCCAGCAGTTCCTTTCGGGTAGCGGGAGTTAATGAGCAGTTCTTC. The genes are TRBV2 and TRBJ2-1; the match to TRBD2 covers 9 bases. The J segment lost 7 bases and the V segment lost 5 bases, leaving 12 bases of the junction unmatched. The CDR3 extends over 16 amino acids. Germline V CDR1 and CDR2: SNHLY, FYNNEI.

This clone was seen repeatedly, ten times or more. This chain links TRBV28 with TRBJ1-4, with 11 positions matching TRBD1. This CDR3 spans 15 amino acids. The V and J ends lost 7 bases and 8 bases, in that order; junction bases with no gene match: 9. In germline, CDR1 is MDHEN, CDR2 SYDVKM. CDR3 nucleotide sequence: TGTGCCAGCAAGGGCGGACAGGGGGCGGGAGAAAAACTGTTTTTT. Encoded protein: CASKGGQGAGEKLFF.

The chain has TRBV6-1 and TRBJ2-7; possibly TRBD1 for D (6 bases). CDR1 is MNHNS, CDR2 SASEGT, per germline. The ends were cut back, 6 bases at V and 2 bases at J, with 14 bases in the middle. The length of the CDR3 is 14 residues. CDR3 protein: CASRSAGATYEQYF. CDR3 in DNA: TGTGCCAGCAGGAGTGCAGGGGCGACCTACGAGCAGTACTTC.

The chain couples TRBV14 to TRBJ2-5; TRBD1 aligns across 7 bases. With V trimmed by 3 bases and J by 4 bases, 14 bases remained unmatched. Germline-derived CDR1 and CDR2 are SGHDN and FVKESK. The CDR3 totals 17 residues. In DNA, the CDR3 is TGTGCCAGCAGCCACCACCTCCCGGCAGGGGGAACAGAGACCCAGTACTTC. Translation: CASSHHLPAGGTETQYF. Based on the CDR3 plus reference TRBV14 and TRBJ2-5, the full variable domain is EAGVTQFPSHSVIEKGQTVTLRCDPISGHDNLYWYRRVMGKEIKFLLHFVKESKQDESGMPNNRFLAERTGGTYSTLKVQPAELEDSGVYFCASSHHLPAGGTETQYFGPGTRLLVL.

The chain carries TRBV7-2 and TRBJ1-2; 10 bases are shared with TRBD1. Germline V gene sequence: CDR1 SGHTA, CDR2 FQGNSA. The CDR3 is 16 amino acids. Trimming took 5 bases from V and 4 from J; bases not matched to a gene: 10. The CDR3 nucleotides are TGTGCCAGCAGCCACTCCGGGACAGGGGTAGCCTATGGCTACACCTTC. Amino acids: CASSHSGTGVAYGYTF.

This clone was counted a single time. This sequence joins TRBV4-1 and TRBJ2-1, with unresolved D. The germline CDR1 and CDR2 sequences are MGHRA and YSYEKL. This CDR3 comprises 11 residues. Trimming pared 3 bases from V and 10 bases from J, leaving 7 bases between. CDR3 sequence (DNA): TGCGCCAGCAGCCATCAGACAGAGCAGTTCTTC. This codes for CASSHQTEQFF.

The genes are TRBV25-1 and TRBJ2-1, with 8 bases matching TRBD2. The CDR3 runs to 13 residues. Germline V gene sequence: CDR1 MGHDK, CDR2 SYGVNS. Germline trimming cut 3 bases from V and 5 bases from J; bases unmatched to any gene: 0. The CDR3 here is CASSEREDNEQFF. The CDR3 coding sequence is TGTGCCAGCAGTGAGCGGGAGGACAATGAGCAGTTCTTC.

The V and J genes are TRBV7-2 and TRBJ1-2, with a tentative D call TRBD1 (6 bases). This CDR3 region has 15 residues. CDR1 is SGHTA, CDR2 FQGNSA, per germline. V was trimmed by 2 bases and J by 8 bases, leaving 18 bases between them. The CDR3 spells CASSLIVSGAGGYTF. In nucleotides, the CDR3 is TGTGCCAGCAGCTTAATCGTTTCAGGGGCCGGAGGCTACACCTTC.

This clone was picked up one time. The DNA of the CDR3 is TGTGCCAGCAGCCTCCGGACGAGCGGGAGGGCAGATACGCAGTATTTT. Residues: CASSLRTSGRADTQYF. This chain connects TRBV7-8 to TRBJ2-3; 10 bases are shared with TRBD2. This CDR3 comprises 16 residues. Unmatched junction bases numbered 9, after V lost 5 bases and J lost 4 bases. Germline V gives CDR1 SGHVS, CDR2 FQNEAQ.

The chain joins TRBV2 to TRBJ2-7; unclear D gene. The V and J ends lost 2 bases and 1 base respectively, with 12 bases between them. Germline lookup yields CDR1 SNHLY and CDR2 FYNNEI. This CDR3 is built from 15 residues. This chain's CDR3 is CASSESSAVSYEQYF. CDR3 in DNA: TGTGCCAGCAGTGAATCGAGCGCAGTGTCCTACGAGCAGTACTTC.

This chain connects TRBV5-1 to TRBJ2-1, with TRBD2 matching 16 bases. The ends lost 3 bases at V and 0 bases at J; junction bases unmatched: 3. Germline CDR1 SGHRS, CDR2 YFSETQ. This CDR3 has 18 residues. The CDR3 region has the DNA TGCGCCAGCAGCTGGGGACTAGCGGGAGGGCCCTCCTACAATGAGCAGTTCTTC. As protein: CASSWGLAGGPSYNEQFF.

Ten or more counts support this clone. This chain joins TRBV2 and TRBJ1-5, with D uncertain. Germline V gene sequence: CDR1 SNHLY, CDR2 FYNNEI. Deletions cut 4 bases from V and 5 bases from J, with 9 bases between. The CDR3 totals 13 residues. CDR3 loop: CASSGAGYQPQHF. The CDR3 nucleotides read TGTGCCAGCAGTGGGGCGGGGTATCAGCCCCAGCATTTT.

This clone was detected a few times. The chain links TRBV29-1 to TRBJ1-1, with D maybe TRBD1 (5 bases). CDR1 SQVTM and CDR2 ANQGSEA come from the germline V gene. The CDR3 consists of 11 residues. Trimming removed 7 bases from V and 1 base from J, with 7 bases in between. CDR3 sequence reads: CSATGNTEAFF. DNA for the CDR3: TGCAGCGCTACAGGGAACACTGAAGCTTTCTTT.

This clone showed up just once. The genes are TRBV4-1 and TRBJ2-2, with 7 bases lining up with TRBD2. The germline V gene encodes CDR1 MGHRA and CDR2 YSYEKL. This CDR3 contains 16 residues. Trimming at V came to 6 bases and at J to 0 bases, leaving 7 bases not matched to a gene. The CDR3 region is CASSRGGSANTGELFF. Written as DNA, the CDR3 is TGCGCCAGCAGTCGCGGCGGGAGCGCGAACACCGGGGAGCTGTTTTTT.

The chain joins TRBV11-2 to TRBJ2-1; TRBD2 might be the D (5 bases). Per germline, CDR1 SGHAT and CDR2 FQNNGV. The CDR3 has 15 residues. The V gene lost 1 base and the J gene lost 6 bases, with 13 bases spanning the gap. The DNA of the CDR3 is TGTGCCAGCAGCTTAGCTAGCTTGTATAGCAATGAGCAGTTCTTC. This codes for CASSLASLYSNEQFF.

V is TRBV11-3 and J is TRBJ2-3; D remains unclear. Deletions cut 5 bases from V and 7 bases from J, with 16 bases between. The CDR3 has 14 amino acids. Germline assignment: CDR1 SGHNT and CDR2 YENEEA. The CDR3 region is CASSPHAQSYTQYF. CDR3 in DNA: TGTGCCAGCAGCCCCCATGCACAATCTTATACGCAGTATTTT.

V and J are TRBV7-2 and TRBJ2-1; unclear D gene. The CDR3 contains 17 residues. Trimming stripped 5 bases from V and 4 bases from J, with 21 bases between. Per germline, CDR1 SGHTA and CDR2 FQGNSA. CDR3 nucleotides: TGTGCCAGCAGCCTGCGGACGAGAACTGCCAATTACAATGAGCAGTTCTTC. Its protein product is CASSLRTRTANYNEQFF.

The chain links TRBV6-5 to TRBJ2-5; D is ambiguous. The germline V gene has CDR1 MNHEY and CDR2 SVGAGI. The CDR3 has 15 residues. Trimming shortened V by 7 bases and J by 2 bases, and 17 bases separated the two germline ends. The CDR3 protein is CASTTMARIQETQYF. The CDR3 DNA reads as TGTGCCAGCACCACCATGGCGCGGATACAAGAGACCCAGTACTTC.

V and J are TRBV5-1 and TRBJ1-2; the match to TRBD1 covers 10 bases. CDR3 length equals 15 residues. V lost 8 bases and J lost 2; bases outside the gene matches: 9. The germline gives CDR1 SGHRS, CDR2 YFSETQ. CDR3: CASQKPGQGNYGYTF. The CDR3 nucleotides are TGCGCCAGTCAGAAACCGGGACAGGGGAACTATGGCTACACCTTC.

This sequence joins TRBV6-4 and TRBJ1-5; D may be TRBD1 (6 bases). Per the germline V gene, CDR1 is MRHNA and CDR2 is SNTAGT. The CDR3 loop spans 15 amino acids. V lost 5 bases and J lost 7, with 18 bases in between. CDR3 sequence reads: CASSPRDTVGQPQHF. CDR3 nucleotides: TGTGCCAGCAGTCCCCGGGACACGGTGGGCCAGCCCCAGCATTTT.

This chain uses TRBV9 with TRBJ1-1, with 8 bases that match TRBD1. The CDR3 runs 14 residues. J lost 5 bases, V lost 2 bases, and 5 bases had no gene match. Germline CDR1 is SGDLS and CDR2 is YYNGEE. In nucleotides, the CDR3 is TGTGCCAGCAGCGTCCGGACAGGGAGTACTGAAGCTTTCTTT. Protein product: CASSVRTGSTEAFF.

The genes are TRBV27 and TRBJ1-1; D gene ambiguous. The V end lost 0 bases, the J end lost 4 bases, and 12 bases lay between the germline ends. The CDR3 length is 15 residues. The germline V gene has CDR1 MNHEY and CDR2 SMNVEV (reference sequence). The chain's CDR3 is CASSLSAGRGTEAFF. CDR3 bases: TGTGCCAGCAGTTTATCCGCAGGCCGGGGCACTGAAGCTTTCTTT.